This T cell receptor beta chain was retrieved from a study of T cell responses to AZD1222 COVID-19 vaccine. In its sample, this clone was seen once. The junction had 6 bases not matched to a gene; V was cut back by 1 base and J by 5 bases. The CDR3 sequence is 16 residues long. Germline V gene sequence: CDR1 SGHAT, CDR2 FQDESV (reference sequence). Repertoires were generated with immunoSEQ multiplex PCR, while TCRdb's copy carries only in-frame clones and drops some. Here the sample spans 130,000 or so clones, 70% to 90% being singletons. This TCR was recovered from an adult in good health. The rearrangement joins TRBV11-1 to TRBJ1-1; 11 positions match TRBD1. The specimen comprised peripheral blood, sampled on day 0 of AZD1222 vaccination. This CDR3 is CASSLERTGGRTEAFF. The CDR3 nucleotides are TGTGCCAGCAGCTTAGAGAGGACAGGGGGCAGGACTGAAGCTTTCTTT.